This T cell receptor beta chain was found in a study of shared clonotypes between healthy human individuals (dated by TCRdb to between 2020 and 2021). About the full investigation: Three men and a couple of women, aged 18 to 49 years, made up the cohort. To increase sequencing depth and limit assay-specific biases, TCR repertoire library preparation and sequencing were carried out by different laboratories using diverse techniques. Per donor, three plates each were used for CD4 naive and CD4 memory, two for CD8 naive, and one for CD8 memory. Blood TCR repertoires of five healthy adults were deeply sequenced to estimate repertoire size and the extent of clonotype sharing between individuals. Leukapheresis yielded between about 0.8 and 8.9 billion PBMCs per donor.

Overall study outcomes, separate from this receptor: Clonotypes shared by all four sorted-subset donors showed higher generation probabilities than non-shared clonotypes. Estimated clonotype richness was generally larger for naive than for memory subsets. Even with the large sequencing depth, rarefaction of the sorted-subset datasets indicated that sequencing was incomplete. Across a handful of donors, approximately 4.6% of naive CD4, 3% to 4% of naive CD8, 2.3% of memory CD4, and over 0.35% of memory CD8 clonotypes were shared. Sampling was restricted to blood, and TCR repertoires in tissues likely differ from the TCR repertoires found in blood. Pairwise subsampling indicated that sequencing depth was expected to affect the degree of clonotype sharing among donors. The small number of donors limited the genetic and exposure-history diversity represented.

Worth noting for this clone: The target of this receptor is not known. No clone much larger than this one lies a single base away; base qualities are absent.

Using the deep immunoSEQ assay, multiplex PCR amplified TCR CDR3 regions from genomic DNA. Extracted genomic DNA from each cell subset was distributed evenly across all wells of several immunoSEQ 96-well plates, and each plate was treated as a replicate. For sorted subsets, each replicate PCR was loaded with around 220 ng genomic DNA, equivalent to 30,000 or so T cell genomes. Purified libraries were quantified with a Qubit 3.0 fluorometer, sized on a Bioanalyzer 2100, and re-quantified with the KAPA Library Quantification kit. A separate single-read 150-cycle Illumina NextSeq 550 flow cell was used to sequence each immunoSEQ 96-well plate. The authors' pipeline ran thus. Because only junctional sequences without quality scores were contained in the immunoSEQ output, filtering matching that applied to full-length reads could not be performed. Sequences were annotated with PyIR, a Python wrapper for IgBLAST v1.9, using IMGT germline references to assign V/J genes and CDR3. Reads with weak V/J assignments (E-value above 1e-6), missing CDR3, stop codons, out-of-frame junctions, or ambiguous translated residues were removed. V3J clonotypes were defined by identical inferred V gene, J gene, and CDR3 amino acid sequence. Percentage overlap between repertoires was calculated by dividing the number of shared unique clonotypes by the size of the smaller repertoire. Richness of each repertoire was evaluated using RTK rarefaction, the Chao1 estimator, and Recon v2.1 estimates of unobserved clonotypes. Generation probabilities for all TCRbeta clonotypes obtained by the gDNA method from a handful of donors were computed using OLGA. Held by TCRdb, this immuneACCESS table contains in-frame sequences only and omits some clones. Under half of the omission traces to an unresolved V gene where checked; the cause of the rest is unknown. That table is the source of V, J and clone size, and D and trimming were worked out from the DNA. The table for this sample lists about 2.1 million clones; about 93% of them were counted only once. The ten top clones hold under 2% of the sample.

V has 5 bases trimmed and J has 5 bases trimmed; junction bases matching no gene number 13. Looking up the germline V gene (reference sequence) yields CDR1 MNHEY and CDR2 SMNVEV. CDR3 length: 16 amino acids, cysteine to phenylalanine. Kept here is only the CDR3 DNA, which spans 48 bases and is read in frame from base 1. CD8 naive samples were CD45RO-negative cells positively selected for CCR7, giving a CD45RA+CCR7+ population that excluded TemRA cells. Healthy HIV-negative adults with no recently reported acute infections or vaccinations were included as donors. Only Caucasian adults living in Nashville, Tennessee, USA were represented among the donors. Blood was collected by leukapheresis, and PBMCs were isolated by Ficoll-Histopaque density gradient centrifugation and then cryopreserved in liquid nitrogen vapor phase. Analytical flow cytometry was used to check the purity and quantity of each magnetically sorted T cell population. From each sorted fraction, genomic DNA was isolated and quantified by UV absorbance on a Nanodrop 2000c.

The chain joins TRBV27 to TRBJ2-5, and TRBD2 matches 8 of the central bases. This TCR derives from a young man in good health. Some clones in this sample may be carry-over from other donors' samples. Material for sequencing was naive CD8+ T cells from PBMCs. The cell subset or site tag for this specimen amounts to: CD45RA+CCR7+. The sequenced DNA: TGTGCCAGCAGTACCCGGACTAGCTGGGGGGCGGAGACCCAGTACTTC. Its protein reads: CASSTRTSWGAETQYF.